The rows below give T cell receptor beta chains drawn from one sample of a study of a mutant IDH1 vaccine in newly diagnosed glioma. The table came from immunoSEQ multiplex PCR; TCRdb's copy has only in-frame clones and leaves some out. The data show some 70,000 clones, with about four fifths seen just once and 7% to 10% held by the top ten. Specimen: PBMCs, collected from a glioma patient treated with radiotherapy, temozolomide or both. These receptors all come from a man in his fifties or sixties with glioma. The CDR3 runs from the conserved cysteine through the conserved F or W. The order of the fields is clone size, V gene, D gene, J gene, CDR3 protein, CDR3 DNA. D genes are given only for firm matches. The listing skips clone size in some rows; elsewhere it reads once, few, many or a size class.

size: .
V: TRBV7-2
D: .
J: TRBJ2-5
CDR3: CASSFQGYQETQYF
DNA: TGTGCCAGCAGTTTCCAGGGCTACCAAGAGACCCAGTACTTC

size: .
V: TRBV5-1
D: .
J: TRBJ2-1
CDR3: CASSSAFVDEQFF
DNA: TGCGCCAGCAGCTCGGCTTTCGTGGATGAGCAGTTCTTC

size: once
V: TRBV6-1
D: .
J: TRBJ2-5
CDR3: CAARGTSKETQYF
DNA: TGTGCCGCGCGCGGGACATCTAAAGAGACCCAGTACTTC

size: .
V: TRBV19
D: .
J: TRBJ1-4
CDR3: CASSPTATNEKLFF
DNA: TGTGCCAGTAGCCCGACAGCAACTAATGAAAAACTGTTTTTT

size: .
V: TRBV25-1
D: .
J: TRBJ1-1
CDR3: CASGRMESTEAFF
DNA: TGTGCCAGCGGCCGGATGGAAAGCACTGAAGCTTTCTTT

size: once
V: TRBV10-3
D: .
J: TRBJ2-5
CDR3: CAISISAEGTETQYF
DNA: TGTGCCATCAGTATATCGGCGGAGGGAACGGAGACCCAGTACTTC

size: once
V: TRBV2
D: TRBD1
J: TRBJ1-3
CDR3: CASSEGQGTGNTIYF
DNA: TGTGCCAGCAGTGAAGGACAGGGGACTGGAAACACCATATATTTT

size: .
V: TRBV21-1
D: .
J: TRBJ1-1
CDR3: CASSRTGGRPGAFF
DNA: TGTGCCAGCAGCAGGACAGGGGGCCGTCCCGGAGCTTTCTTT

size: .
V: TRBV6-4
D: .
J: TRBJ1-1
CDR3: CASSEGSSTEAFF
DNA: TGTGCCAGCAGTGAGGGTAGCAGCACTGAAGCTTTCTTT

size: once
V: TRBV7-2
D: TRBD1
J: TRBJ1-3
CDR3: CASSGDRVRGNTIYF
DNA: TGTGCCAGCAGCGGGGACAGGGTGAGAGGAAACACCATATATTTT

size: .
V: TRBV29-1
D: TRBD1
J: TRBJ1-2
CDR3: CSGGQGVGYTF
DNA: TGCAGCGGGGGACAGGGTGTAGGCTACACCTTC

size: .
V: TRBV4-1
D: TRBD2
J: TRBJ2-3
CDR3: CASSQDASGVNTDTQYF
DNA: TGCGCCAGCAGCCAAGATGCTAGCGGGGTGAATACAGATACGCAGTATTTT

size: .
V: TRBV20-1
D: .
J: TRBJ2-7
CDR3: CSAGSYEQYF
DNA: TGCAGTGCCGGAAGCTACGAGCAGTACTTC

size: few
V: TRBV9
D: TRBD1
J: TRBJ1-1
CDR3: CASSVQGDGTEAFF
DNA: TGTGCCAGCAGCGTACAGGGGGACGGCACTGAAGCTTTCTTT

size: few
V: TRBV2
D: .
J: TRBJ2-7
CDR3: CASSETAFYEQYF
DNA: TGTGCCAGCAGTGAAACTGCATTCTACGAGCAGTACTTC

size: .
V: TRBV18
D: .
J: TRBJ1-2
CDR3: CASSPNTYYGYTF
DNA: TGTGCCAGCTCACCAAACACCTACTATGGCTACACCTTC

size: .
V: TRBV18
D: .
J: TRBJ1-4
CDR3: CASSQAGEKLFF
DNA: TGTGCCAGCTCACAGGCGGGTGAAAAACTGTTTTTT

size: .
V: TRBV30
D: .
J: TRBJ1-5
CDR3: CAWSGQGNQPQHF
DNA: TGTGCCTGGAGCGGGCAGGGCAATCAGCCCCAGCATTTT

size: few
V: TRBV4-2
D: .
J: TRBJ1-1
CDR3: CASSHEGLAFF
DNA: TGTGCCAGCAGCCACGAGGGCCTCGCTTTCTTT

size: .
V: TRBV5-5
D: .
J: TRBJ1-5
CDR3: CASSLGTRFDQPQHF
DNA: TGTGCCAGCAGCTTGGGGACCCGGTTTGATCAGCCCCAGCATTTT

size: .
V: TRBV18
D: .
J: TRBJ2-5
CDR3: CASSPEGAFQETQYF
DNA: TGTGCCAGCTCCCCGGAGGGGGCTTTCCAAGAGACCCAGTACTTC

size: .
V: TRBV5-1
D: .
J: TRBJ2-3
CDR3: CASSLTDRLSTDTQYF
DNA: TGCGCCAGCAGCTTGACCGACAGGCTTAGCACAGATACGCAGTATTTT

size: few
V: TRBV28
D: .
J: TRBJ1-1
CDR3: CASSPNTEAFF
DNA: TGTGCCAGCAGTCCCAACACTGAAGCTTTCTTT

size: .
V: TRBV4-1
D: .
J: TRBJ1-2
CDR3: CASSQLSTYLLYGYTF
DNA: TGCGCCAGCAGCCAATTAAGTACTTACTTGCTCTATGGCTACACCTTC

size: .
V: TRBV27
D: .
J: TRBJ1-1
CDR3: CASSSTGIVAFF
DNA: TGTGCCAGCAGTTCGACAGGTATTGTGGCTTTCTTT

size: .
V: TRBV9
D: .
J: TRBJ2-5
CDR3: CASSVAVRQETQYF
DNA: TGTGCCAGCAGCGTAGCAGTAAGACAAGAGACCCAGTACTTC

size: .
V: TRBV5-1
D: TRBD2
J: TRBJ2-2
CDR3: CASSLAGGNTGELFF
DNA: TGCGCCAGCAGCTTAGCGGGGGGTAACACCGGGGAGCTGTTTTTT

size: once
V: TRBV4-1
D: TRBD1
J: TRBJ1-5
CDR3: CASSQDRGHSNQPQHF
DNA: TGCGCCAGCAGCCAAGACAGGGGGCATAGCAATCAGCCCCAGCATTTT

size: .
V: TRBV19
D: .
J: TRBJ2-3
CDR3: CASSPRPPGWGSTDTQYF
DNA: TGTGCCAGTAGCCCCAGGCCGCCCGGTTGGGGTAGCACAGATACGCAGTATTTT

size: .
V: TRBV14
D: .
J: TRBJ2-1
CDR3: CASSQEHHNEQFF
DNA: TGTGCCAGCAGCCAAGAACACCACAATGAGCAGTTCTTC

size: .
V: TRBV9
D: .
J: TRBJ1-4
CDR3: CASSVGGLGEKLFF
DNA: TGTGCCAGCAGCGTAGGGGGCTTAGGTGAAAAACTGTTTTTT

size: .
V: TRBV5-1
D: TRBD2
J: TRBJ2-3
CDR3: CASSPKSGGTDTQYF
DNA: TGCGCCAGCAGCCCCAAGAGCGGGGGCACAGATACGCAGTATTTT

size: .
V: TRBV18
D: .
J: TRBJ1-1
CDR3: CASSPGDEAFF
DNA: TGTGCCAGCTCACCAGGGGATGAAGCTTTCTTT

size: .
V: TRBV9
D: .
J: TRBJ2-3
CDR3: CASSGVGRGGTDTQYF
DNA: TGTGCCAGCAGTGGGGTCGGGCGGGGTGGCACAGATACGCAGTATTTT

size: .
V: TRBV19
D: .
J: TRBJ1-5
CDR3: CASSQGYNQPQHF
DNA: TGTGCCAGTAGTCAGGGGTATAATCAGCCCCAGCATTTT

size: .
V: TRBV4-2
D: .
J: TRBJ1-1
CDR3: CASSQDLSGGFDTEAFF
DNA: TGTGCCAGCAGCCAAGATTTATCCGGCGGGTTTGACACTGAAGCTTTCTTT

size: .
V: TRBV19
D: .
J: TRBJ1-2
CDR3: CASSIGGHGYTF
DNA: TGTGCCAGTAGTATTGGAGGGCATGGCTACACCTTC

size: few
V: TRBV11-2
D: TRBD1
J: TRBJ2-2
CDR3: CASSLDRRGPGELFF
DNA: TGTGCCAGCAGCTTAGATCGAAGGGGGCCCGGGGAGCTGTTTTTT

size: .
V: TRBV6-5
D: .
J: TRBJ2-1
CDR3: CASSRGERAEQFF
DNA: TGTGCCAGCAGTAGGGGTGAGCGGGCGGAGCAGTTCTTC

size: few
V: TRBV4-1
D: .
J: TRBJ1-1
CDR3: CASSPRTAMNTEAFF
DNA: TGCGCCAGCAGCCCCCGGACAGCGATGAACACTGAAGCTTTCTTT

size: .
V: TRBV9
D: .
J: TRBJ2-1
CDR3: CASSVGTQTYNEQFF
DNA: TGTGCCAGCAGCGTCGGGACCCAGACCTACAATGAGCAGTTCTTC